Detailed here is one T cell receptor beta chain. Its antigen is still unknown. One base away there is no much larger clone; base qualities are not given. This record comes from a study of blood T cell repertoires in COVID-19 (dated by TCRdb to the early 2020s). With respect to the entire study: Samples covering the acute and convalescent phases of COVID-19 were provided by collaborators in the United States, Italy and Spain. The dataset comprised deeply sampled blood TCRbeta repertoires from subjects exposed to, actively infected with, or recovered from COVID-19. The repertoires were released in a freely available public database intended as a resource for research on the immune response to SARS-CoV-2. The prospective study material was composed of cDNA or gDNA derived from T cells, B-cell-depleted T cells, or PBMCs. HLA class I and class II types, where available, came from metadata supplied by the sample provider rather than from assay-based typing. The sample metadata nearly always contained a de-identified subject ID, COVID-19 status, age in years and sex. Samples came from the ongoing ImmuneRACE study (first 160 participants) plus 1,254 subjects from 6 global collaborators.

The immunoSEQ Assay, a bias-controlled multiplex PCR, was used to amplify TCRbeta CDR3 regions from genomic DNA. As for how the authors treated the data: Within the assay, amplification of reference gene primers was used to estimate how many nucleated cells each sample contained. To quantify the absolute abundance of each unique TCRbeta CDR3 rearrangement, sequence reads were collapsed and filtered. For each sample, productive Simpson clonality was calculated as the square root of Simpson's diversity index over productive rearrangements. Held by TCRdb, this immuneACCESS table contains in-frame sequences only and omits some clones. Under half of the omission traces to an unresolved V gene where checked; the cause of the rest is unknown. That table furnishes V, J and clone size, whereas the DNA furnished D and trimming. The sample yields 250,000 to 350,000 clones; approximately 90% were counted once. The ten largest make up about 0.8% of the sample.

Whole blood was collected in K2EDTA tubes by collaborating institutions according to the institutions' own protocols. Collaborator samples were shipped for TCRbeta analysis as frozen whole blood, isolated PBMCs, or DNA extracted from either sample type. Overall study results and their limits: How much clinical and demographic metadata was included differed by source and by participant, and the metadata was provided uncurated.

V and J are truncated by 4 bases and 2 bases respectively, leaving an intervening sequence of 12 bases. Per the germline V gene, MDHEN is the CDR1 and SYDVKM is the CDR2. From cysteine to phenylalanine, the CDR3 is 15 amino acids long. Only CDR3 DNA remains: 45 bases, in frame from the first base. This receptor was obtained from a man aged 30 to 45 with acute or convalescent COVID-19. In this chain, TRBV28 is recombined with TRBJ1-5; the D gene is unclear. Sample: peripheral blood. The DNA sequence is TGTGCCAGCAGTTCTTCAGGAGGCGGCAATCAGCCCCAGCATTTT. Translated, it reads CASSSSGGGNQPQHF.